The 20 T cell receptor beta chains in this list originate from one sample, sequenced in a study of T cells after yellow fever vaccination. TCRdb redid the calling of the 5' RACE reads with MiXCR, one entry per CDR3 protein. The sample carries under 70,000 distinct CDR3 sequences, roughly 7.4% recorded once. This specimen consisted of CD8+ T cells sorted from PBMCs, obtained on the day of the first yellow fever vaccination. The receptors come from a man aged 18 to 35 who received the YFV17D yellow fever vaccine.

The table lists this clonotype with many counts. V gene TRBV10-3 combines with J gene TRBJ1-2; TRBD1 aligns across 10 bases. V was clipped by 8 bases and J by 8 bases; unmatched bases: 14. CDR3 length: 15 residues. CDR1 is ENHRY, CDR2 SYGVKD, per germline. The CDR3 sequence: CAIDGSDRGIVGYTF. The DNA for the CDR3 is TGTGCCATCGATGGGTCGGACAGGGGGATTGTGGGCTACACCTTC.

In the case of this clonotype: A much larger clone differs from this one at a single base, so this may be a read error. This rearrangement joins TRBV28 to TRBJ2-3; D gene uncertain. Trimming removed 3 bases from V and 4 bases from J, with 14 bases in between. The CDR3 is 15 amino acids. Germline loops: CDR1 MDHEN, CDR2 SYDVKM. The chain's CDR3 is CASSFNRATSDTQYF. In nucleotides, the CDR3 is TGTGCCAGCAGTTTTAACAGAGCGACCTCAGATACGCAGTATTTT.

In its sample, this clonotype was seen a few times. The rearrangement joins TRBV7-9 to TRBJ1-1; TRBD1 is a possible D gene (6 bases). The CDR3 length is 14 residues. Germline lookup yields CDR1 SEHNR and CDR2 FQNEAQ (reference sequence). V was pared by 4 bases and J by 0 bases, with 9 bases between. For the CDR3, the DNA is TGTGCCAGCAGCTCCAGGGACATGAACACTGAAGCTTTCTTT. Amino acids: CASSSRDMNTEAFF.

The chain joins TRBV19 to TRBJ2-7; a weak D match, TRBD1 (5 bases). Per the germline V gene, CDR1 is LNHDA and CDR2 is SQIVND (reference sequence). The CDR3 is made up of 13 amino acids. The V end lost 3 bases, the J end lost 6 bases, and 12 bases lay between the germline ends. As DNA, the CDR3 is TGTGCCAGTAGTATCGGGCAGGGTCGCGAGCAGTACTTC. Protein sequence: CASSIGQGREQYF.

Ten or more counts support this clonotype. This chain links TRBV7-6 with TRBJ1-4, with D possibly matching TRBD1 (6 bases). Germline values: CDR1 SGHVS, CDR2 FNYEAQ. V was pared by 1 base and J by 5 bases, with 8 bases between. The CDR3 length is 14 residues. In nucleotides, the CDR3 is TGTGCCAGCAGCTTAGGCCAGGGGAATGAAAAACTGTTTTTT. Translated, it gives CASSLGQGNEKLFF.

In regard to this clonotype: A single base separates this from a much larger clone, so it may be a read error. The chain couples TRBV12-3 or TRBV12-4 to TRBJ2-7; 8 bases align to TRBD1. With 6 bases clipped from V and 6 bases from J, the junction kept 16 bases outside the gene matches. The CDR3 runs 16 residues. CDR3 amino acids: CASSAGQEANKGEQYF. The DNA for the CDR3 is TGTGCCAGCAGCGCGGGACAGGAGGCCAACAAGGGCGAGCAGTACTTC.

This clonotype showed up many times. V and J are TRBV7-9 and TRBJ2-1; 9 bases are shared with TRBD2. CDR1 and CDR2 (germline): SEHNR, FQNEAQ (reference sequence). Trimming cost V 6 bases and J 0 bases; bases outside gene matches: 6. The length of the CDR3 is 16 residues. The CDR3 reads CASRPSGGSSYNEQFF. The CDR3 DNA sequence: TGTGCCAGCAGACCGAGCGGGGGGAGCTCCTACAATGAGCAGTTCTTC.

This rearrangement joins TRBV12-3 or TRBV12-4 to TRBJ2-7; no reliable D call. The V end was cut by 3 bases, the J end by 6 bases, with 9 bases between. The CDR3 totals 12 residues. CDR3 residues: CASSFVPSEQYF. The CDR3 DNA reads TGTGCCAGCAGTTTTGTGCCCTCCGAGCAGTACTTC.

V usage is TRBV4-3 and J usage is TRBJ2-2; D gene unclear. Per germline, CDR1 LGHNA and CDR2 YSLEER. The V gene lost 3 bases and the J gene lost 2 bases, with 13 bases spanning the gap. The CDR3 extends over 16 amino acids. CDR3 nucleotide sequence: TGCGCCAGCAGCCAGGCGATATGGCCAAACACCGGGGAGCTGTTTTTT. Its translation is CASSQAIWPNTGELFF.

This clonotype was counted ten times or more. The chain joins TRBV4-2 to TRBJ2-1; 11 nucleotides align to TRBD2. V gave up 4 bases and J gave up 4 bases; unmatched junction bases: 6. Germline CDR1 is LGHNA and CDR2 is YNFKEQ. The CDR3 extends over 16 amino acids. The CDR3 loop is CASSLETSGEYNEQFF. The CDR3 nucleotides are TGTGCCAGCAGCCTTGAGACTAGCGGGGAATACAATGAGCAGTTCTTC.

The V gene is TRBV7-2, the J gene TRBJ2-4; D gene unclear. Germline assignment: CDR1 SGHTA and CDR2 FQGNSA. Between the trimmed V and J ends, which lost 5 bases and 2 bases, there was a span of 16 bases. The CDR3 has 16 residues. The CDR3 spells CASSRLHLGTKNIQYF. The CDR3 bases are TGTGCCAGCAGCCGACTGCATTTAGGGACCAAAAACATTCAGTACTTC.

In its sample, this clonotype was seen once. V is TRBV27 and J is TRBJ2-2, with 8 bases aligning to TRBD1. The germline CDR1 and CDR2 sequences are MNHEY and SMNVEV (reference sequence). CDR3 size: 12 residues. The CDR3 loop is CGTGFLTGELFF. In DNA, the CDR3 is TGTGGGACAGGGTTTCTCACCGGGGAGCTGTTTTTT.

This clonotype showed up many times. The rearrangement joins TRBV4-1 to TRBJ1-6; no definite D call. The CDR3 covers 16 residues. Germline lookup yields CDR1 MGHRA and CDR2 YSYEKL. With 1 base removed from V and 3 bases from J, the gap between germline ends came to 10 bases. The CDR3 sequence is CASSQVVARYNSPLHF. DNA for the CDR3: TGCGCCAGCAGCCAAGTGGTCGCGCGCTATAATTCACCCCTCCACTTT.

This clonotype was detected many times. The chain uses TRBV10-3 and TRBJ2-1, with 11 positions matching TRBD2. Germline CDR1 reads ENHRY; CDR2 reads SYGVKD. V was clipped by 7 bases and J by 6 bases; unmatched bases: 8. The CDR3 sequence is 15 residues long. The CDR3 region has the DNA TGTGCCATCAAAGATAGCGGGGGGGCTGGCAATGAGCAGTTCTTC. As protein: CAIKDSGGAGNEQFF.

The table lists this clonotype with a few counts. The CDR3 spells CASSLGIEAFF. The CDR3 DNA reads TGTGCCAGCAGCTTGGGTATTGAAGCTTTCTTT. The rearrangement joins TRBV5-6 to TRBJ1-1; D is uncertain. The CDR3 contains 11 residues. CDR1 is SGHDT and CDR2 is YYEEEE in the germline V gene. The germline V and J ends were trimmed by 0 bases and 7 bases, with 4 bases remaining between them.

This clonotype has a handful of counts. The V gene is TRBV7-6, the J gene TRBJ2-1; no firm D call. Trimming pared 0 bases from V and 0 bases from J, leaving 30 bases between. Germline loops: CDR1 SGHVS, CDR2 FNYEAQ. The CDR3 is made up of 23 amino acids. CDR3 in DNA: TGTGCCAGCAGCTTAGCTTTTGGGATACACGATCCGAACCCTTTGAGCTCCTACAATGAGCAGTTCTTC. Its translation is CASSLAFGIHDPNPLSSYNEQFF.

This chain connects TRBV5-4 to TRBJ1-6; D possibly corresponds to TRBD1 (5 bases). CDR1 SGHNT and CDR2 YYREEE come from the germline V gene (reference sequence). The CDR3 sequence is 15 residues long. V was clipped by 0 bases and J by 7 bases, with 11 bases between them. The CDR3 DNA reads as TGTGCCAGCAGCTTGGGCGTCAGGGACAATTCACCCCTCCACTTT. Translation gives CASSLGVRDNSPLHF.

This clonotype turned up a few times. The CDR3 region is CASSQRRTGPNQPQHF. CDR3 nucleotide sequence: TGTGCCAGCAGCCAGAGAAGGACAGGCCCCAATCAGCCCCAGCATTTT. The rearrangement joins TRBV4-2 to TRBJ1-5; 7 bases are a match to TRBD1. There are 16 residues in the CDR3. V shed 3 bases, J shed 3 bases, and the junction held 8 bases outside the gene matches. Germline loops: CDR1 LGHNA, CDR2 YNFKEQ.

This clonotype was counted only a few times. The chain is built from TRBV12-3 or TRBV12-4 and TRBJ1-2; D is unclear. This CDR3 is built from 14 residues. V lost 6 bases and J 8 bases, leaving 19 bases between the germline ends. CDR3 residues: CASRGARIRRGYTF. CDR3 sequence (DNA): TGTGCCAGCAGGGGCGCTCGAATTAGGAGGGGCTACACCTTC.

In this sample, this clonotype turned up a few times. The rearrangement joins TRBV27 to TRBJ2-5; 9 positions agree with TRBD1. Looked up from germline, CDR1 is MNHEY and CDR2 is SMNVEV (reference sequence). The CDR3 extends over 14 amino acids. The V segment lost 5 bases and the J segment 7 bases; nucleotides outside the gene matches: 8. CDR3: CASSPGQGRVTQYF. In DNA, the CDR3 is TGTGCCAGCAGTCCCGGACAGGGGCGGGTGACCCAGTACTTC.